A selection of T cell receptor beta chains follows, all from one sample in a study of CD8+CD57+ T cells in acquired aplastic anemia. TCRdb used MiXCR to reprocess the reads, holding one entry per CDR3 protein. The data contain about 210,000 distinct CDR3 sequences, about a third of them singletons. The sample comprised sorted CD4+, CD8+, or CD8+CD57+ T cells (not recorded which) from PBMCs. Receptor source: a human donor in good health, serving as a control. The CDR3 runs from the conserved cysteine through the conserved F or W. Each record gives: D gene, V gene, J gene, clone size, CDR3 DNA, CDR3 protein. D genes are given only for firm matches. The size field is filled for only some rows; it gives once, few, many or a size class.

>TRBD2|TRBV11-1|TRBJ2-1|-
TGTGCCAGCAGCTCCACTAGCGGGGGGGCCCTTGAGCAGTTCTTC
CASSSTSGGALEQFF
>TRBD1|TRBV10-3|TRBJ2-1|-
TGTGCCAGCTCCTATGGACAGGGGGATGAGCAGTTCTTC
CASSYGQGDEQFF
>TRBD2|TRBV5-1|TRBJ2-1|many
TGCGCCAGCAGCTTGGAGCTAGCGGGAGGCAATGAGCAGTTCTTC
CASSLELAGGNEQFF
>TRBD1|TRBV12-3/TRBV12-4|TRBJ1-1|-
TGTGCCAGCAGGGACAGGGGGCCGGGAACTGAAGCTTTCTTT
CASRDRGPGTEAFF
>TRBD2|TRBV9|TRBJ2-1|-
TGTGCCAGCAGCAGACGGACTAGCGGTTCCAATGAGCAGCTCTTC
CASSRRTSGSNEQLF
>-|TRBV7-8|TRBJ1-2|many
TGTGCCAGCAGCCAGATCCGAGGGAATACCAACTATGGCTACACCTTC
CASSQIRGNTNYGYTF
>-|TRBV2|TRBJ1-6|many
TGTGCCAGCAGCGTAATAGGTGGGGTGGGTTCACCCCTCCACTTT
CASSVIGGVGSPLHF
>-|TRBV25-1|TRBJ1-2|-
TGTGCCAGCAGTGACGGTGCTAACTATGGCTACACCTTC
CASSDGANYGYTF
>-|TRBV6-1|TRBJ1-1|-
TGTGCCAGCAGTGAACAGCTATTGAACACTGAAGCTTTCTTT
CASSEQLLNTEAFF
>-|TRBV10-2|TRBJ1-1|-
TGCGCCAGCACCCATGGGGGGATCACTGAAGCTTTCTTT
CASTHGGITEAFF
>-|TRBV15|TRBJ1-2|many
TGTGCCACCAGCCAGGGCTCCTTTGGCTACACCTTC
CATSQGSFGYTF
>TRBD1|TRBV25-1|TRBJ2-7|-
TGTGCCAGCAGTGAATACAGGGGGCCCTACGAGCAGTACTTC
CASSEYRGPYEQYF
>-|TRBV5-1|TRBJ2-1|-
TGCGCCAGCAGCTTTAGTCTCTACAATGAGCAGTTCTTC
CASSFSLYNEQFF
>-|TRBV3-1|TRBJ1-1|-
TGTGCCAGCCTGAAGACAGGCTCTTCTAACACTGAAGCTTTCTTT
CASLKTGSSNTEAFF
>TRBD1|TRBV7-9|TRBJ2-1|many
TGTGCCAGCAGCGTAGACCGGGACAGGGGGCATGAGCAGTTCTTC
CASSVDRDRGHEQFF
>TRBD2|TRBV7-2|TRBJ2-7|many
TGTGCCAGCAGCAAAGACCTAGCGGGAGGCACCTACGAGCAGTACTTC
CASSKDLAGGTYEQYF
>TRBD2|TRBV5-5|TRBJ2-5|few
TGTGCCAGCACAGGGGGCCCTAGCGGGAGGGAAGAGACCCAGTACTTC
CASTGGPSGREETQYF
>-|TRBV2|TRBJ2-7|many
TGTGCCAGCAGGAAACAGGGATCCTACGAGCAGTACTTC
CASRKQGSYEQYF
>-|TRBV7-9|TRBJ2-5|many
TGTGCCAGCAAGAAGGGGGGAGAGACCCAGTACTTC
CASKKGGETQYF
>-|TRBV25-1|TRBJ1-6|few
TGTGCCAGCAGTGACTCCAGTGGGCTGGGCTTTAATTCACCCCTCCACTTT
CASSDSSGLGFNSPLHF
>-|TRBV19|TRBJ1-1|many
TGTGCCAGTAGTACAACTGGGACATTAACTGAAGCTTTCTTT
CASSTTGTLTEAFF
>TRBD1|TRBV11-3|TRBJ2-3|many
TGTGCCAGCAGCTTAGGAAAGGGGGCTGCGGATACGCAGTATTTT
CASSLGKGAADTQYF